This TCR beta chain was found in a study of T cells in Graves' hyperthyroidism and ophthalmopathy. Whole-study results and caveats: Most expanded thyroid clonotypes above 0.001 recurred in blood.

RNA transcripts were the template for amplifying TCR beta CDR3 regions. First-round RT-PCR of the TCR CDR3 relied on the HTBI primer set. MiXCR was run by TCRdb on the multiplex PCR reads, yielding one entry per CDR3 protein. The table lists fewer than 750,000 distinct CDR3 sequences, 13% to 15% of them singletons. A note on this clonotype: Its antigen is still unknown.

For the diagnoses, clinical symptoms, serum thyroxine and TRAb, thyroid ultrasound and orbital computed tomography were used. The PBMCs were taken from about 10 ml of fresh peripheral blood. Germline V lookup: CDR1 LNHNV, CDR2 YYDKDF (reference sequence). V lost 5 bases to trimming and J lost 11 bases; unmatched junction nucleotides: 3. CDR3 size: 11 residues. This receptor was taken from a woman aged 45 to 65 with Graves' ophthalmopathy. V is TRBV15 and J is TRBJ1-1; the match to TRBD1 covers 9 bases. Input material: blood. CDR3 sequence: CATSGTGNAFF. In nucleotides, the CDR3 is TGTGCCACCAGCGGGACAGGGAATGCTTTCTTT.